This paragraph covers one T cell receptor beta chain sequence. Its antigen is still unknown. One end of the junction varies from germline; a read error may be responsible. The 40 or so donors, aged about 6 to 90 years, were systemically healthy Caucasian individuals from Russia. Each donor gave ten milliliters of peripheral blood, drawn into EDTA-treated Vacutainer tubes. Ficoll-Paque density-gradient centrifugation was used to isolate PBMCs, with at least 6 million obtained per sample. Trizol reagent was used to extract total RNA from PBMCs, with at least 6 micrograms per sample. For every donor, flow cytometry on a PBMC aliquot measured the percentage of naive CD45RAhigh/CD27high T cells. This sample was included in a study of blood T cells in healthy people across ages (dated by TCRdb to the mid-2010s). With regard to the full study: In model experiments, roughly one uniquely barcoded TCR beta cDNA molecule per two T cells was captured by template switching. Two additional independent replicas of 1 million unique cDNA reads from the same blood draw were analyzed for two donors (one aged 18 to 29 and one aged 80 or older). Four age groups were formed from the donors: young (average about 15 years), middle-aged (more than 35), aged (62) and long-lived (roughly 88). To avoid experimental bias, donors of different ages were randomly spread across the sequencing lanes. The study measured age-related changes in TCR beta repertoire diversity using deep sequencing normalized with unique cDNA molecular identifiers.

General findings and caveats noted by the study authors: Estimates of total diversity based on one million sequenced T cells were considered lower bounds and underestimates. Observed TCR beta diversity per million T cells fell roughly linearly with age, and a significant reduction was already apparent by age roughly 40. The long-lived group showed more naive CD4+ T cells, fewer expanded clones and increased TCR diversity than the aged group, suggesting age selection. There was a strong correlation between observed TCR beta diversity and the percentage of naive T cells measured by flow cytometry. Bulk unsorted PBMC profiling prevented conclusive comparison of naive and antigen-experienced compartments. The CMV infection status of donors was not known, potentially confounding age-related changes in expanded clonotypes.

CDR1 and CDR2 were assigned from the germline V gene (reference sequence) as DFQATT and SNEGSKA. The CDR3 covers 14 residues, taking in both the cysteine and the phenylalanine. The entry retains the CDR3 DNA only, 42 bases that are in frame from base 1. Receptor amplification or capture employed 5' RACE. Sequencing instrument: Illumina HiSeq 2500. The second PCR ran for about 7 to 11 cycles and used a J-beta primer mix along with a sample-barcoded 5' primer. A unique molecular identifier was introduced onto each TCR beta cDNA molecule by a template-switch 5' adaptor carrying 12 random nucleotides. Each sample yielded at least 2.5 million CDR3-containing paired-end reads. First-strand cDNA synthesis was performed from all RNA using the Mint cDNA synthesis kit, with priming by a TRBC-specific oligonucleotide. Following uracil-DNA glycosylase treatment, a first 18-cycle PCR with universal primers M1SS and BC2_uni_R was performed on all cDNA. Per the source publication's procedure: Normalization of each sample was performed by random selection of 1 million high-quality reads, each carrying a distinct molecular identifier. Reads with shared molecular identifiers were discarded instead of being binned into consensus sequences. MiTCR, run with a Q25 quality threshold and the strictest error-elimination algorithm, handled CDR3 identification, clonotype clustering and error correction. A nonparametric unseen species model with Euler transformation was used to estimate lower-bound total TCR beta diversity. TCRdb redid the processing of the public reads, applying fastp at Q25 and MiXCR, and retained in-frame beta chains. Every CDR3 protein is listed once, alongside the most common genes and DNA of its rows. The V and J calls here are based on TCRdb, not the publication. Here the sample has roughly 800,000 distinct CDR3 sequences; 36% occur a single time. Approximately 13% of the sample lies in the top ten.

The V and J genes are TRBV20-1 and TRBJ1-5, and 8 junctional nucleotides match TRBD1. This clonotype was sampled from a man between 18 and 35 years old in good health. Sequencing was carried out using blood. In nucleotides, the sequence is TGCAGGGCTAGAACAGGGGGAAGCAATCAGCCCCAGCATTTT. This yields the protein CRARTGGSNQPQHF.